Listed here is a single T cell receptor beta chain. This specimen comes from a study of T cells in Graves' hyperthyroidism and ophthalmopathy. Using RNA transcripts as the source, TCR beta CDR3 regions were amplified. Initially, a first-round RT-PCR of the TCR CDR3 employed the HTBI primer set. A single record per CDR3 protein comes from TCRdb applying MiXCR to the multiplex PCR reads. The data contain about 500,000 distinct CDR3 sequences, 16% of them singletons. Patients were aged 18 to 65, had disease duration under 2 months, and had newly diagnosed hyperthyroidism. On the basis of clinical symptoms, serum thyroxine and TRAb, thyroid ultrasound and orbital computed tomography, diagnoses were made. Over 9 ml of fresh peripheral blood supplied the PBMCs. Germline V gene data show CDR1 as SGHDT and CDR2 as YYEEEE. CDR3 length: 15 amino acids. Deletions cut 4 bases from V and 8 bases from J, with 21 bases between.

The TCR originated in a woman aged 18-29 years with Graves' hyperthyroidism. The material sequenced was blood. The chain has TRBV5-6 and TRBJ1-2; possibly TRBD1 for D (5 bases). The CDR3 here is CASSRPPGGEYGYTF. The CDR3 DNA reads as TGTGCCAGCAGCCGACCCCCTGGGGGGGAATACGGCTACACCTTC.